These 5 T cell receptor beta chains were all obtained from the same sample, sequenced in a study of shared clonotypes between healthy human individuals. Profiled with immunoSEQ multiplex PCR; TCRdb holds only in-frame clones, not every one. The sample yields about 2.2 million clones, 80% to 95% seen once. As defined, naive CD8 cells were CD45RO-negative and positively selected for CCR7, with terminally differentiated effector memory CD45RA+ cells excluded. Input material: naive CD8+ T cells from PBMCs. The receptors shown here come from a man aged 18 to 30 in good health. Some clones in this sample may be carry-over from other donors' samples.

The CDR3 coding sequence is TGTGCCACCAGCGAGGGCCCATCCTACAATGAGCAGTTCTTC. As protein: CATSEGPSYNEQFF. V is TRBV15 and J is TRBJ2-1; D possibly corresponds to TRBD2 (5 bases). This CDR3 contains 14 residues. The V end lost 5 bases, the J end lost 1 base, and 9 bases lay between the germline ends. CDR1 and CDR2 (germline): LNHNV, YYDKDF (reference sequence).

V usage is TRBV4-3 and J usage is TRBJ2-4, with 7 nucleotides matching TRBD1. In germline, CDR1 is LGHNA, CDR2 YSLEER. After removal of 0 bases from V and 0 bases from J, the junction contained 5 bases not matched to a gene. The CDR3 length is 17 residues. The CDR3 reads CASSQDLAGGAKNIQYF. The CDR3 nucleotides read TGCGCCAGCAGCCAAGATCTGGCAGGGGGAGCCAAAAACATTCAGTACTTC.

Worth noting for this clone: The junction shows a germline mismatch at one end, possibly a read error. The rearrangement uses TRBV5-4 and TRBJ2-7; D may match TRBD1 or TRBD2 (5 bases each). CDR1 and CDR2 (germline): SGHNT, YYREEE (reference sequence). This CDR3 region has 15 residues. The CDR3 nucleotides are TGTGCCAGCAGCTTCGTTCCGGGACCTCAGTGGTGGCGGGACTTC. Residues: CASSFVPGPQWWRDF.

The chain links TRBV5-4 to TRBJ2-5; the D gene is possibly TRBD2 (6 bases). Per germline, CDR1 SGHNT and CDR2 YYREEE (reference sequence). The V and J ends lost 4 bases and 5 bases respectively, with 12 bases between them. The CDR3 sequence is 13 residues long. The DNA of the CDR3 is TGTGCCAGCAGCCGGACTATAGACGAGACCCAGTACTTC. This encodes CASSRTIDETQYF. The full variable domain, rest sourced from reference TRBV5-4 and TRBJ2-5, is ETGVTQSPTHLIKTRGQQVTLRCSSQSGHNTVSWYQQALGQGPQFIFQYYREEENGRGNFPPRFSGLQFPNYSSELNVNALELDDSALYLCASSRTIDETQYFGPGTRLLVL.

The genes are TRBV9 and TRBJ1-5; D gene uncertain. CDR1 and CDR2 from the germline V gene are SGDLS and YYNGEE. Trimming pared 1 base from V and 6 bases from J, leaving 11 bases between. There are 14 residues in the CDR3. For the CDR3, the DNA is TGTGCCAGCAGCGTATTGGAGGGAGGTCAGCCCCAGCATTTT. Amino acids: CASSVLEGGQPQHF.